Listed below are T cell receptor beta chains from one sample, sequenced in a study of cytomegalovirus exposure and HLA in healthy donors. The method was immunoSEQ multiplex PCR; TCRdb's version includes in-frame clones alone and lacks a portion of them. The table shows 110,000 to 150,000 clones, with roughly 9.7% occurring only once. The source material was PBMCs. The origin of the receptors is a man in his fifties or sixties in good health and CMV-seronegative. CDR3s include the opening cysteine and the closing phenylalanine or tryptophan. The D gene is left open where the match is weak. Expanded clones are given a class, and other clones once, few, many or no size at all.

>-|13|-|TRBV7-3|TRBJ1-4
CASSPGGREKLFF
TGTGCCAGCAGCCCTGGTGGGCGCGAAAAACTGTTTTTT
>TRBD1|17|-|TRBV10-3|TRBJ1-2
CAISESTGGSRNYGYTF
TGTGCCATCAGTGAGTCGACAGGGGGAAGTCGAAACTATGGCTACACCTTC
>-|12|-|TRBV30|TRBJ1-4
CAWSVQAEKLFF
TGTGCCTGGAGTGTACAGGCTGAAAAACTGTTTTTT
>TRBD1|13|few|TRBV6-1|TRBJ1-1
CASRDRDHTEAFF
TGTGCCAGCAGGGACAGGGACCACACTGAAGCTTTCTTT
>-|12|-|TRBV28|TRBJ2-7
CASTPGSYEQYF
TGTGCCAGCACCCCCGGCTCCTACGAGCAGTACTTC
>-|13|-|TRBV10-1|TRBJ1-2
CASSEQQDYGYTF
TGCGCCAGCAGTGAACAGCAAGACTATGGCTACACCTTC
>-|15|-|TRBV6-5|TRBJ1-6
CASSQKTEHYSPLHF
TGTGCCAGCAGTCAGAAGACAGAACATTATTCACCCCTCCACTTT
>TRBD1|15|few|TRBV30|TRBJ2-3
CAWSARQGTTDTQYF
TGTGCCTGGAGTGCGAGACAGGGTACCACAGATACGCAGTATTTT
>-|16|-|TRBV5-3|TRBJ1-1
CASSALDRGMNTEAFF
TGTGCCAGCTCGGCTCTGGACAGAGGGATGAACACTGAAGCTTTCTTT
>TRBD2|17|-|TRBV4-1|TRBJ2-5
CASSQDGVAGEGETQYF
TGCGCCAGCAGCCAAGATGGGGTAGCGGGGGAGGGAGAGACCCAGTACTTC
>TRBD2|19|-|TRBV7-2|TRBJ2-3
CASNLLGLAGMTSTDTQYF
TGTGCCAGCAACTTACTTGGACTAGCGGGCATGACAAGCACAGATACGCAGTATTTT
>TRBD2|16|-|TRBV5-8|TRBJ2-2
CASSFLGGTGTGELFF
TGTGCCAGCAGCTTTTTGGGGGGGACCGGCACCGGGGAGCTGTTTTTT
>-|15|-|TRBV14|TRBJ1-6
CASSPQDPENSPLHF
TGTGCCAGCAGCCCACAGGACCCAGAGAATTCACCCCTCCACTTT
>TRBD1|14|-|TRBV2|TRBJ1-6
CASSADRVNSPLHF
TGTGCCAGCAGTGCGGACAGGGTAAATTCACCCCTCCACTTT
>-|14|few|TRBV5-6|TRBJ2-2
CASSPLAQTGELFF
TGTGCCAGCAGCCCGCTCGCCCAGACCGGGGAGCTGTTTTTT
>-|13|-|TRBV28|TRBJ1-2
CASSLPPPGTSTF
TGTGCCAGCAGTTTACCCCCTCCCGGGACAAGCACCTTC
>-|12|-|TRBV30|TRBJ1-2
CAWSHYRDGYTF
TGTGCCTGGAGTCATTACAGGGACGGCTACACCTTC
>TRBD2|13|-|TRBV19|TRBJ2-5
CASTQGSGGTQYF
TGTGCCAGTACCCAGGGAAGCGGGGGGACCCAGTACTTC
>TRBD1|14|few|TRBV6-1|TRBJ2-7
CASQTRTGPYEQYF
TGTGCCAGCCAGACCCGGACAGGGCCCTACGAGCAGTACTTC
>-|13|-|TRBV27|TRBJ1-2
CASSLSQGRGYTF
TGTGCCAGCAGTCTCTCCCAGGGTCGTGGCTACACCTTC
>TRBD2|15|-|TRBV6-1|TRBJ2-5
CASSEGAGVRETQYF
TGTGCCAGCAGTGAAGGAGCGGGAGTACGTGAGACCCAGTACTTC
>TRBD2|13|-|TRBV6-5|TRBJ2-7
CASQREGTYEQYF
TGTGCCAGCCAGCGGGAGGGGACCTACGAGCAGTACTTC
>-|20|-|TRBV9|TRBJ2-1
CASSAKLIQKLREGYNEQFF
TGTGCCAGCAGCGCTAAGCTGATTCAAAAACTACGAGAGGGTTACAATGAGCAGTTCTTC
>-|14|few|TRBV6-6|TRBJ1-6
CASSYAVVNSPLHF
TGTGCCAGCAGTTACGCAGTTGTGAATTCACCCCTCCACTTT
>TRBD1|15|-|TRBV6-6|TRBJ2-1
CASSSGQGDRNEQFF
TGTGCCAGCAGTTCCGGACAGGGGGACCGCAATGAGCAGTTCTTC
>-|13|few|TRBV25-1|TRBJ2-7
CASSEYVGGEQYF
TGTGCCAGCAGTGAATATGTAGGGGGCGAGCAGTACTTC
>TRBD1|15|-|TRBV28|TRBJ1-1
CASSFGTVEVPEAFF
TGTGCCAGCAGTTTCGGGACAGTAGAGGTTCCTGAAGCTTTCTTT
>-|18|few|TRBV30|TRBJ2-6
CAWSVRGLLVSGANVLTF
TGTGCCTGGAGTGTACGGGGACTCCTGGTCTCTGGGGCCAACGTCCTGACTTTC
>TRBD2|15|-|TRBV7-9|TRBJ2-1
CASSPWTSSYNEQFF
TGTGCCAGCAGCCCCTGGACTAGCTCCTACAATGAGCAGTTCTTC
>TRBD2|16|-|TRBV19|TRBJ2-3
CASSWILAGQTDTQYF
TGTGCCAGTAGTTGGATACTAGCGGGGCAGACAGATACGCAGTATTTT
>TRBD2|17|few|TRBV5-1|TRBJ2-3
CASSLALAGPAEDTQYF
TGCGCCAGCAGCTTGGCTCTAGCGGGACCTGCGGAAGATACGCAGTATTTT
>-|17|many|TRBV4-1|TRBJ1-4
CASSLLGGRMPNEKLFF
TGCGCCAGCAGCCTCCTCGGGGGGCGGATGCCCAATGAAAAACTGTTTTTT
>TRBD2|16|few|TRBV9|TRBJ2-1
CASSVESAGGRLEQFF
TGTGCCAGCAGCGTAGAGTCAGCGGGAGGCCGTCTAGAGCAGTTCTTC
>-|13|-|TRBV5-4|TRBJ2-7
CASSSNLSGEQYF
TGTGCCAGCAGCTCTAACTTATCCGGCGAGCAGTACTTC
>-|14|-|TRBV7-9|TRBJ1-1
CASSLAAGVTEAFF
TGTGCCAGCAGCTTAGCGGCAGGGGTGACTGAAGCTTTCTTT
>TRBD1|14|few|TRBV28|TRBJ2-7
CASNGQGAGNEQYF
TGTGCCAGCAACGGACAGGGGGCGGGGAACGAGCAGTACTTC
>-|12|-|TRBV5-1|TRBJ2-1
CASSGESNEQFF
TGCGCCAGCAGCGGGGAGAGCAATGAGCAGTTCTTC
>-|10|-|TRBV7-9|TRBJ1-2
CASSRGISTF
TGTGCCAGCAGCCGGGGAATTTCCACCTTC
>-|13|-|TRBV29-1|TRBJ1-1
CSVALTGSTEAFF
TGCAGCGTCGCCCTGACGGGGTCCACTGAAGCTTTCTTT
>-|14|once|TRBV7-2|TRBJ1-4
CASSPGGVGGKLFF
TGTGCCAGCAGCCCAGGAGGGGTCGGGGGAAAACTGTTTTTT
>TRBD2|15|-|TRBV7-9|TRBJ2-1
CASSFRTSGHNEQFF
TGTGCCAGCAGCTTTCGGACTAGCGGGCACAATGAGCAGTTCTTC
>-|15|-|TRBV9|TRBJ1-1
CASSVDGQPYTEAFF
TGTGCCAGCAGCGTAGACGGACAGCCGTACACTGAAGCTTTCTTT
>TRBD1|16|-|TRBV5-4|TRBJ1-2
CASSLDWAGQGYGYPF
TGTGCCAGCAGCTTGGATTGGGCGGGACAGGGATATGGCTACCCCTTC
>-|14|few|TRBV6-1|TRBJ1-2
CASGAFQGNYGYTF
TGTGCCAGCGGGGCCTTCCAGGGGAACTATGGCTACACCTTC
>-|14|few|TRBV6-5|TRBJ1-1
CASETGYGVTEAFF
TGTGCCAGTGAGACAGGCTATGGGGTCACTGAAGCTTTCTTT
>-|16|few|TRBV15|TRBJ2-7
CATSRVGGFRSYEQYF
TGTGCCACCAGCAGAGTAGGCGGGTTCCGCTCCTACGAGCAGTACTTC
>-|18|few|TRBV10-3|TRBJ1-5
CAISEPGGGAFSNQPQHF
TGTGCCATCAGTGAGCCTGGCGGGGGGGCTTTTAGCAATCAGCCCCAGCATTTT
>-|15|-|TRBV6-1|TRBJ2-7
CASSDQGLPGYEQYF
TGTGCCAGCAGTGACCAGGGGCTACCAGGCTACGAGCAGTACTTC
>-|12|-|TRBV6-6|TRBJ1-1
CASIRRDTEAFF
TGTGCCAGCATCCGGAGGGACACTGAAGCTTTCTTT
>TRBD1|12|-|TRBV30|TRBJ2-1
CAWSSGTAIQFF
TGTGCCTGGAGTTCCGGGACAGCTATTCAATTCTTC